This T cell receptor beta chain was obtained from a study of CD8 T cells in ankylosing spondylitis. Broader study findings: Disease-linked clones were found to be CD8+ and relatively rare in peripheral blood. Existing reports had already noted some motif variants in reactive arthritis synovial fluid and blood. Enrichment of disease-linked clones was reportedly significant in matched ankylosing spondylitis synovial fluid.

Only a few counts were recorded for this clonotype. Its target is unknown. Quantitative 5'-RACE was performed with molecular barcodes, and it yielded the TCR beta libraries. TCRdb fed the 5' RACE reads into MiXCR, producing one record per CDR3 protein. Here the sample spans 250,000 to 350,000 distinct CDR3 sequences, over 15% being singletons. Germline CDR1 and CDR2: DFQATT and SNEGSKA (reference sequence). The V gene end was trimmed by 3 bases and the J gene end by 4 bases; junction bases not matched to a gene: 12. This CDR3 spans 16 amino acids. Sequences were obtained from blood, either unsorted or a sorted T cell fraction (not recorded which). The sequence came from a male donor with ankylosing spondylitis or in good health (not recorded which). This rearrangement joins TRBV20-1 to TRBJ1-1; 9 nucleotides line up with TRBD1. The CDR3 loop reads CSARALRTGEGTEAFF. The CDR3 DNA follows: TGCAGTGCTAGGGCCCTTCGGACAGGGGAAGGCACTGAAGCTTTCTTT.